Listed here are 32 T cell receptor beta chains from one sample, sequenced in a study of T-cell reconstitution after alpha-beta-depleted transplantation in children. As it was prepared, the TCRbeta library received unique molecular identifiers. TCRdb itself ran the PCR reads through MiXCR, one entry per CDR3 protein. The sample records more than 550,000 distinct CDR3 sequences, 10% to 13% being singletons. The sample consisted of PBMCs from the stem cell graft donor, taken from the stem cell graft. These receptors were obtained from a human donor who donated a stem cell graft to a child with acute myeloid leukemia.

This clonotype occurred a few times. This rearrangement joins TRBV14 to TRBJ2-2, with D hard to call. This CDR3 is built from 15 residues. The V end lost 0 bases, the J end lost 6 bases, and 11 bases lay between the germline ends. Germline V lookup: CDR1 SGHDN, CDR2 FVKESK. The CDR3 loop is CASSQDPRWAGELFF. CDR3 nucleotides: TGTGCCAGCAGCCAAGATCCTCGTTGGGCCGGGGAGCTGTTTTTT.

The chain carries TRBV6-5 and TRBJ2-3; 13 bases align to TRBD2. Germline CDR1 is MNHEY and CDR2 is SVGAGI. The CDR3 runs 18 residues. The J segment lost 3 bases and the V segment lost 2 bases, leaving 8 bases of the junction unmatched. In DNA form, the CDR3 reads TGTGCCAGCAGTTACGCCGGACTAGCGGGAGTAGGGACAGATACGCAGTATTTT. Translation gives CASSYAGLAGVGTDTQYF.

Ten or more counts support this clonotype. The chain couples TRBV28 to TRBJ2-7; 8 bases are shared with TRBD1. In germline, CDR1 is MDHEN, CDR2 SYDVKM. The trim removed 7 bases at V and 6 bases at J, leaving 2 bases unmatched. This CDR3 spans 11 amino acids. This CDR3 reads CASTGGSEQYF. CDR3 coding DNA: TGTGCCAGCACAGGGGGCTCCGAGCAGTACTTC.

This clonotype was detected ten times or more. V is TRBV30 and J is TRBJ2-3, with 7 positions matching TRBD2. The CDR3 spans 13 residues. Germline CDR1 and CDR2: GTSNPN and SVGIG (reference sequence). With V trimmed by 4 bases and J by 5 bases, 6 bases remained unmatched. CDR3 residues: CAWTRREKDTQYF. DNA for the CDR3: TGTGCCTGGACTCGGCGGGAGAAAGATACGCAGTATTTT. Drawing the rest from reference TRBV30 and TRBJ2-3, the complete variable domain is SQTIHQWPATLVQPVGSPLSLECTVEGTSNPNLYWYRQAAGRGLQLLFYSVGIGQISSEVPQNLSASRPQDRQFILSSKKLLLSDSGFYLCAWTRREKDTQYFGPGTRLTVL.

This clonotype was recorded a few times. This chain connects TRBV19 to TRBJ2-3, with TRBD1 matching 8 bases. Trimming took 4 bases from V and 3 from J; bases not matched to a gene: 6. Per germline, CDR1 LNHDA and CDR2 SQIVND (reference sequence). This CDR3 region has 15 residues. The chain's CDR3 is CASSTRRTGTDTQYF. CDR3 nucleotides: TGTGCCAGTAGTACCCGACGGACAGGGACAGATACGCAGTATTTT.

The chain recombines TRBV6-1 with TRBJ2-7; 8 nucleotides align to TRBD1. This CDR3 has 16 residues. The germline V gene has CDR1 MNHNS and CDR2 SASEGT. The trim removed 5 bases at V and 5 bases at J, leaving 14 bases unmatched. The CDR3, as DNA: TGTGCCAGCAGTATCCCCAGGGGGCAGACTTTCAACGAGCAGTACTTC. It is translated as CASSIPRGQTFNEQYF.

This clonotype was seen a few times. V gene TRBV18 combines with J gene TRBJ2-7; the D gene is possibly TRBD1 (6 bases). The CDR3 length is 17 residues. V lost 1 base, J lost 2 bases, and 18 bases lay in between. Germline assignment: CDR1 KGHSH and CDR2 LQKENI. CDR3 region: CASSPRPRTAVTYEQYF. The CDR3 coding sequence is TGTGCCAGCTCACCACGGCCCCGGACAGCCGTCACCTACGAGCAGTACTTC.

The gene calls are TRBV29-1 and TRBJ2-7; 9 positions match TRBD2. There are 12 residues in the CDR3. With V trimmed by 3 bases and J by 5 bases, 2 bases remained unmatched. The V gene's germline CDR1 is SQVTM and CDR2 ANQGSEA. Written as DNA, the CDR3 is TGCAGCGTTGAGGGACTAGCCCACGAGCAGTACTTC. Its translation: CSVEGLAHEQYF.

This clonotype was seen only a few times. The CDR3 DNA follows: TGTGCCAGCAGTTTAGCGCGAGGGCGACAGGGGGGCTCCTACGAGCAGTACTTC. Protein sequence: CASSLARGRQGGSYEQYF. The chain uses TRBV12-3 or TRBV12-4 and TRBJ2-7; 9 nucleotides align to TRBD1. The trim removed 0 bases at V and 0 bases at J, leaving 9 bases unmatched. The CDR3 runs 18 residues.

This clonotype was detected ten times or more. V and J are TRBV29-1 and TRBJ2-7; D remains ambiguous. CDR3 length: 13 amino acids. V was shortened by 4 bases and J by 0 bases, with 10 bases between the two germline ends. Germline V gene data show CDR1 as SQVTM and CDR2 as ANQGSEA. CDR3: CSVVEANSYEQYF. CDR3 DNA sequence: TGCAGCGTTGTAGAGGCGAACTCCTACGAGCAGTACTTC.

Ten or more counts support this clonotype. This CDR3 is CSVEPDRYLFF. The CDR3 DNA reads TGCAGCGTTGAACCTGACAGATACTTGTTCTTC. The chain links TRBV29-1 to TRBJ2-1; maybe TRBD1 (5 bases). The CDR3 length is 11 residues. The germline V gene encodes CDR1 SQVTM and CDR2 ANQGSEA. Trimming removed 2 bases at V and 15 bases at J, with 14 bases between.

V is TRBV6-5 and J is TRBJ2-1, with D possibly TRBD1 on 6 matching bases. V dropped 3 bases and J dropped 8 bases, with 14 bases sitting between them. The CDR3 sequence is 14 residues long. The germline V gene has CDR1 MNHEY and CDR2 SVGAGI. The DNA of the CDR3 is TGTGCCAGCAGTTATTCCACAGGGATCGATGAGCAGTTCTTC. Residues: CASSYSTGIDEQFF.

This sequence joins TRBV7-2 and TRBJ2-1, with TRBD2 matching over 7 bases. Germline V gene lookup returns CDR1 SGHTA and CDR2 FQGNSA. The CDR3 sequence is 16 residues long. V shed 2 bases and J 0 bases; nucleotides not matched to a gene: 4. The CDR3 loop reads CASSLIGGSSYNEQFF. For the CDR3, the DNA is TGTGCCAGCAGCTTAATTGGCGGGAGCTCCTACAATGAGCAGTTCTTC.

The chain joins TRBV6-2 or TRBV6-3 to TRBJ1-1; D is possibly TRBD1 (6 bases). V was cut by 7 bases and J by 2 bases, with 14 bases left in between. Germline V gene data show CDR1 as MNHEY and CDR2 as SVGEGT. This CDR3 is 14 amino acids long. CDR3 nucleotides: TGTGCCAGCACCTCGGACAGTTACAACACTGAAGCTTTCTTT. It codes for CASTSDSYNTEAFF.

The table lists this clonotype with a few counts. V and J are TRBV28 and TRBJ2-7; D is unclear. The germline V gene encodes CDR1 MDHEN and CDR2 SYDVKM. The CDR3 extends over 14 amino acids. Deletions cut 7 bases from V and 6 bases from J, with 19 bases between. The CDR3 region has the DNA TGTGCCAGCATTCGGACCCCCGGAGTTGTCGAGCAGTACTTC. This translates into CASIRTPGVVEQYF.

This clonotype turned up a few times. This chain uses TRBV4-3 with TRBJ2-7; TRBD2 might be the D (6 bases). The CDR3 has 16 residues. Trimming took 0 bases from V and 1 from J, leaving 13 bases between them. The germline CDR1 and CDR2 sequences are LGHNA and YSLEER. For the CDR3, the DNA is TGCGCCAGCAGCCAAGAGCTAGACGGGGGATCCTACGAGCAGTACTTC. Translating it yields CASSQELDGGSYEQYF.

The V and J genes are TRBV27 and TRBJ2-2, with a weak D call TRBD1 (6 bases). Germline V CDR1 and CDR2: MNHEY, SMNVEV (reference sequence). The CDR3 length is 15 residues. Trimming took 5 bases from V and 1 from J, leaving 11 bases between them. The CDR3 DNA reads TGTGCCAGCAGTCACCCGACAGGGAACACCGGGGAGCTGTTTTTT. It translates to CASSHPTGNTGELFF.

The chain is built from TRBV5-1 and TRBJ2-7, with 8 bases fitting TRBD1. The CDR3 is made up of 15 amino acids. Germline CDR1 SGHRS, CDR2 YFSETQ. V dropped 4 bases and J dropped 5; count of bases not matched to a gene: 11. The CDR3, as DNA: TGCGCCAGCAGCCGAGCCGGGACAGGTACGAACGAGCAGTACTTC. Translating gives CASSRAGTGTNEQYF.

In this sample, this clonotype turned up a few times. The chain joins TRBV6-2 or TRBV6-3 to TRBJ2-7; 7 bases are shared with TRBD2. CDR1 is MNHEY and CDR2 is SVGEGT in the germline V gene. CDR3 length equals 20 residues. Losses at the gene ends were 0 bases for V and 7 bases for J; bases not matched to a gene: 24. CDR3 protein: CASSYSNSGRRFAGAREQYF. In nucleotides, the CDR3 is TGTGCCAGCAGTTACTCGAATTCGGGAAGGAGGTTTGCGGGAGCGCGGGAGCAGTACTTC.

The V call is TRBV6-2 or TRBV6-3, the J call TRBJ2-7; D unclear. Germline CDR1 and CDR2: MNHEY and SVGEGT. V lost 2 bases and J 4 bases, leaving 6 bases between the germline ends. The CDR3 spans 12 residues. The DNA of the CDR3 is TGTGCCAGCAGTTACCCTGAGTACGAGCAGTACTTC. Protein: CASSYPEYEQYF.

This clonotype was detected a few times. J is TRBJ2-1 and V is TRBV10-3; TRBD2 is a possible D gene (5 bases). V lost 8 bases, J lost 7 bases, and 6 bases lay in between. Germline CDR1 and CDR2: ENHRY and SYGVKD. The CDR3 covers 10 residues. This CDR3 is CAIGGNEQFF. The CDR3 bases are TGTGCCATCGGAGGTAATGAGCAGTTCTTC.

This clonotype showed up many times. DNA for the CDR3: TGCAGTGCTAGAGTCCTCCAGGGATTCGCCAGCTACGAGCAGTACTTC. Translated, it gives CSARVLQGFASYEQYF. The chain carries TRBV20-1 and TRBJ2-7; tentatively, D is TRBD1 (5 bases). Trimming shortened V by 1 base and J by 3 bases, and 19 bases separated the two germline ends. The CDR3 totals 16 residues. CDR1 is DFQATT and CDR2 is SNEGSKA in the germline V gene (reference sequence).

This clonotype showed up just a few times. V usage is TRBV7-9 and J usage is TRBJ2-7; either TRBD1 or TRBD2 may supply D (6 bases each). Between the trimmed V and J ends, which lost 3 bases and 6 bases, there was a span of 12 bases. CDR3 size: 13 residues. The germline V gene has CDR1 SEHNR and CDR2 FQNEAQ (reference sequence). The DNA for the CDR3 is TGTGCCAGCAGCTTTTCGGGGGCGGGCGAGCAGTACTTC. Translation: CASSFSGAGEQYF.

This clonotype has ten or more counts. The J gene is TRBJ1-1, the V gene TRBV12-3 or TRBV12-4; no clear D gene. CDR3 length: 11 residues. The V gene lost 3 bases and the J gene lost 11 bases, with 10 bases spanning the gap. This CDR3 reads CASSFGRQAFF. The CDR3 nucleotides are TGTGCCAGCAGTTTCGGGCGGCAGGCTTTCTTT.

Many counts were recorded for this clonotype. The chain has TRBV29-1 and TRBJ2-7; no clear D. Germline V CDR1 and CDR2: SQVTM, ANQGSEA. The germline V and J ends were trimmed by 7 bases and 6 bases, with 13 bases remaining between them. CDR3 length: 11 amino acids. The CDR3, as DNA: TGCAGCGCTTCGAGTGGAGTCGAGCAGTACTTC. Translation gives CSASSGVEQYF.

Comment on this clonotype: An end of the junction does not agree with germline; a read error may underlie this. The chain is built from TRBV7-9 and TRBJ1-5; TRBD1 matches at 8 bases. The CDR3 consists of 16 residues. CDR1 SEHNR and CDR2 FQNEAQ come from the germline V gene (reference sequence). The CDR3 protein is CASSLAGTGTNQPQHF. The CDR3 DNA reads as TGTGCCAGCAGCCTAGCCGGGACAGGCACGAATCAGCCCCAGCATTTT.

This clonotype occurred many times. The V call is TRBV12-3 or TRBV12-4, the J call TRBJ2-3; D possibly corresponds to TRBD1 (6 bases). CDR3 length: 14 amino acids. With 6 bases removed from V and 5 bases from J, the gap between germline ends came to 15 bases. The CDR3 DNA is TGTGCCAGCAGCCCCCCCAGGGGTTTAGATACGCAGTATTTT. Translated: CASSPPRGLDTQYF.

This chain connects TRBV25-1 to TRBJ1-4; D perhaps matches TRBD1 (6 bases). Germline V CDR1 and CDR2: MGHDK, SYGVNS. V lost 4 bases to trimming and J lost 6 bases, with 18 bases between them. This CDR3 comprises 16 residues. CDR3 sequence reads: CASSAPEGGRHEKLFF. CDR3 DNA: TGTGCCAGCAGTGCCCCAGAGGGGGGGCGGCATGAAAAACTGTTTTTT. Full variable domain (missing parts from reference TRBV25-1 and TRBJ1-4): EADIYQTPRYLVIGTGKKITLECSQTMGHDKMYWYQQDPGMELHLIHYSYGVNSTEKGDLSSESTVSRIRTEHFPLTLESARPSHTSQYLCASSAPEGGRHEKLFFGSGTQLSVL.

The CDR3 sequence is CASSLSAVNSPLHF. CDR3 DNA: TGTGCCAGCAGTTTATCGGCAGTTAATTCACCCCTCCACTTT. The chain has TRBV12-3 or TRBV12-4 and TRBJ1-6; no definite D call. The CDR3 contains 14 residues. Trimming removed 2 bases from V and 6 bases from J, with 8 bases in between.

The sample holds a few counts of this clonotype. CDR3 in DNA: TGTGCCAGCAGCTTACAGGGGCATGGCTACACCTTC. It translates to CASSLQGHGYTF. This chain connects TRBV7-9 to TRBJ1-2, with D possibly TRBD1 on 6 matching bases. The CDR3 totals 12 residues. Germline-derived CDR1 and CDR2 are SEHNR and FQNEAQ (reference sequence). V was cut by 2 bases and J by 6 bases, with 7 bases left in between.

The V call is TRBV29-1, the J call TRBJ2-7; 9 bases are a match to TRBD2. With V trimmed by 4 bases and J by 4 bases, 8 bases remained unmatched. The CDR3 length is 14 residues. Germline V gene lookup returns CDR1 SQVTM and CDR2 ANQGSEA. Written as DNA, the CDR3 is TGCAGCGTTGGGCCGGGCGGGAGGGGTTACGAGCAGTACTTC. Residues: CSVGPGGRGYEQYF.

The rearrangement links TRBV20-1 to TRBJ1-4; D is possibly TRBD1 (6 bases). Trimming cost V 6 bases and J 6 bases, with 17 bases left between them. CDR3 length equals 14 residues. The germline V gene has CDR1 DFQATT and CDR2 SNEGSKA (reference sequence). The CDR3: CSAEQGRGHEKLFF. The CDR3 DNA sequence: TGCAGTGCAGAGCAGGGGAGGGGTCATGAAAAACTGTTTTTT.